Presented here are 14 T cell receptor beta chains from one specimen sequenced in a study of spatial heterogeneity in lung cancer. Indicated time point: sample taken at primary tumor resection. Whole RNA obtained from tumor, nontumor lung or frozen PBMC underwent sequencing without sorting. TCRdb re-analysed the 5' RACE reads in MiXCR, keeping a single row per CDR3 protein. Of over 75,000 distinct CDR3 sequences listed, under 25% were seen once; the top ten hold roughly 6%. Sequenced here: PBMCs, sampled at surgery. The origin of the receptors is a male donor with early-stage non-small cell lung cancer.

The rearrangement links TRBV11-2 to TRBJ2-5, with TRBD1 identical over 7 bases. The CDR3 loop spans 16 amino acids. Looked up from germline, CDR1 is SGHAT and CDR2 is FQNNGV. V trimming: 3 bases; J trimming: 5 bases; junction bases outside the gene matches: 12. The CDR3 nucleotides are TGTGCCAGCAGCTTGGGACAGCTACGATCAGAGGAGACCCAGTACTTC. It specifies CASSLGQLRSEETQYF.

The genes are TRBV5-1 and TRBJ2-7; 8 bases map to TRBD2. CDR1 SGHRS and CDR2 YFSETQ come from the germline V gene. Trimming took 4 bases from V and 2 from J; bases not matched to a gene: 5. The CDR3 has 14 residues. The CDR3 protein is CASSPSSGPYEQYF. CDR3 DNA sequence: TGCGCCAGCAGCCCCTCTAGCGGGCCCTACGAGCAGTACTTC.

This clonotype was recorded only once. The chain couples TRBV28 to TRBJ2-7; D gene unclear. This CDR3 contains 14 residues. V was shortened by 3 bases and J by 0 bases, with 9 bases between the two germline ends. From germline, CDR1 is MDHEN and CDR2 SYDVKM. CDR3 DNA sequence: TGTGCCAGCAGTTTGCCACGAGCCTCCTACGAGCAGTACTTC. Residues: CASSLPRASYEQYF.

This clonotype was counted between two and nine times. The DNA for the CDR3 is TGCAGCGGTTCCGGGAGGGCAGATACGCAGTATTTT. The encoded protein is CSGSGRADTQYF. The chain links TRBV29-1 to TRBJ2-3; 8 positions agree with TRBD2. The junction had 4 bases not matched to a gene; V was cut back by 7 bases and J by 4 bases. Germline V gives CDR1 SQVTM, CDR2 ANQGSEA. CDR3 length equals 12 residues.

The rearrangement joins TRBV19 to TRBJ2-1, with a weak D call TRBD2 (6 bases). Germline V gene data show CDR1 as LNHDA and CDR2 as SQIVND (reference sequence). The CDR3 is made up of 13 amino acids. V was shortened by 3 bases and J by 5 bases, with 8 bases between the two germline ends. CDR3 sequence (DNA): TGTGCCAGTAGTATCGGGACTCACAATGAGCAGTTCTTC. Amino acids: CASSIGTHNEQFF.

This clonotype was detected many times. The genes are TRBV16 and TRBJ1-2; D gene uncertain. With 0 bases removed from V and 6 bases from J, the gap between germline ends came to 14 bases. The CDR3 consists of 15 residues. The germline V gene encodes CDR1 KGHSY and CDR2 FQNENV. The DNA for the CDR3 is TGTGCCAGCAGCCAATCCCTTGCGCAGGCGGATGGCTACACCTTC. Translated, it gives CASSQSLAQADGYTF.

This clonotype was found many times. This chain links TRBV7-2 with TRBJ2-3; 10 bases are shared with TRBD2. The V gene end was trimmed by 6 bases and the J gene end by 4 bases; junction bases not matched to a gene: 7. Germline V gives CDR1 SGHTA, CDR2 FQGNSA. The CDR3 has 15 amino acids. The CDR3 sequence is CASSRQRGGSDTQYF. The CDR3, as DNA: TGTGCCAGCAGTCGACAGCGGGGGGGCTCAGATACGCAGTATTTT.

This clonotype was counted a few times. V and J are TRBV6-4 and TRBJ1-1; D uncertain. V lost 2 bases, J lost 4 bases, and 17 bases lay in between. The CDR3 loop spans 16 amino acids. The germline V gene encodes CDR1 MRHNA and CDR2 SNTAGT. The CDR3 spells CASSDGVEGWSTEAFF. The CDR3 coding sequence is TGTGCCAGCAGTGACGGGGTGGAGGGCTGGAGCACTGAAGCTTTCTTT.

Here the CDR3 DNA reads TGCGCCAGCAGCTTTCTTAGCGGGCCGAACACCGGGGAGCTGTTTTTT. This gives the protein CASSFLSGPNTGELFF. The V gene is TRBV5-1, the J gene TRBJ2-2; the match to TRBD2 covers 7 bases. The V gene's germline CDR1 is SGHRS and CDR2 YFSETQ. CDR3 length: 16 amino acids. J was trimmed by 0 bases and V by 2 bases; bases with no gene match: 4.

This clonotype occurred many times. V usage is TRBV6-5 and J usage is TRBJ2-7; 11 positions match TRBD2. The germline CDR1 and CDR2 sequences are MNHEY and SVGAGI. The length of the CDR3 is 14 residues. The junction had 4 bases not matched to a gene; V was cut back by 5 bases and J by 4 bases. The CDR3 sequence is CASSPGTSGYEQYF. For the CDR3, the DNA is TGTGCCAGCAGTCCCGGGACTAGCGGTTACGAGCAGTACTTC.

The V and J genes are TRBV11-2 and TRBJ2-3; D may be TRBD2 (5 bases). The germline V gene has CDR1 SGHAT and CDR2 FQNNGV. Trimming took off 0 bases at V and 5 bases at J, with 6 bases between the two ends. The CDR3 length is 13 residues. The CDR3 DNA is TGTGCCAGCAGCTTAGAAGGGAGAGATACGCAGTATTTT. It yields the protein CASSLEGRDTQYF.

In its sample, this clonotype was seen a few times. The gene calls are TRBV5-1 and TRBJ2-7; D is possibly TRBD2 (6 bases). There are 15 residues in the CDR3. Per the germline V gene, CDR1 is SGHRS and CDR2 is YFSETQ. Trimming cost V 3 bases and J 6 bases, with 19 bases left between them. The CDR3 sequence is CASSSADGGYSEQYF. The CDR3 DNA reads TGCGCCAGCAGCTCTGCGGACGGGGGTTACAGCGAGCAGTACTTC.

This clonotype was detected a few times. The CDR3 is CASKAPFPDTQYF. In nucleotides, the CDR3 is TGTGCTAGTAAAGCGCCCTTCCCAGATACGCAGTATTTT. The V call is TRBV12-5, the J call TRBJ2-3; D uncertain. Trimming stripped 8 bases from V and 4 bases from J, with 13 bases between. Germline-derived CDR1 and CDR2 are LGHNT and FRNRAP. The CDR3 sequence is 13 residues long.

The chain couples TRBV3-1 to TRBJ2-7; 8 bases align to TRBD1. Germline trimming cut 0 bases from V and 2 bases from J; bases unmatched to any gene: 3. Germline CDR1 and CDR2: LGHDT and YNNKEL (reference sequence). The CDR3 has 15 residues. CDR3 in DNA: TGTGCCAGCAGCCAAGATCAGGGGGCGGCCTACGAGCAGTACTTC. Its protein product is CASSQDQGAAYEQYF.